This T cell receptor beta chain was sequenced for a study of cytomegalovirus exposure and HLA in healthy donors. Study-level points and caveats: Across donors, sequencing depth was assumed by presence/absence analyses to be roughly uniform. Prediction of most subjects' HLA-A and HLA-B alleles by TCR beta sequences was reportedly accurate.

As for the donors, each was a healthy bone marrow donor. About this clone: What it recognizes is unknown.

Researchers ran the PCR with 60 Vbeta and 13 Jbeta primers. Profiling relied on immunoSEQ multiplex PCR, and the TCRdb table lists in-frame clones only, not all of them. The table lists 85,000 to 100,000 clones, around 76% of them singletons. Looked up from germline, CDR1 is LNHDA and CDR2 is SQIVND (reference sequence). V trimming: 6 bases; J trimming: 9 bases; junction bases outside the gene matches: 4. The CDR3 spans 12 residues. This TCR was recovered from a man in his forties in good health and CMV-seropositive. Sequences were obtained from PBMCs. The V gene is TRBV19, the J gene TRBJ2-2; 7 nucleotides match TRBD1. The CDR3 is CASRQQGRELFF. The CDR3, as DNA: TGTGCCAGTAGACAACAGGGGAGGGAGCTGTTTTTT.